The 5 T cell receptor beta chains below come from one sample, sequenced in a study of T cells in Graves' hyperthyroidism and ophthalmopathy. TCR beta CDR3 region amplification was performed from RNA transcripts. The TCR CDR3 first-round RT-PCR relied on the HTBI primer set. TCRdb used MiXCR to reprocess the multiplex PCR reads, holding one entry per CDR3 protein. The data hold about 580,000 distinct CDR3 sequences, with 46% observed a single time. The sequenced material came from peripheral blood or thyroid tissue (not recorded which). The source of these receptors is a woman under 30 with Graves' hyperthyroidism.

The chain links TRBV2 to TRBJ1-2; D is undetermined. The germline V gene has CDR1 SNHLY and CDR2 FYNNEI. The CDR3 totals 12 residues. V gave up 1 base and J gave up 12 bases, with 12 bases separating them. This chain's CDR3 is CASSEDRVEHTF. Here the CDR3 DNA reads TGTGCCAGCAGTGAAGACCGAGTCGAGCACACCTTC.

Turning to this clonotype: With a much larger clone just one base away, this may be a read error. The CDR3 end shows no conserved phenylalanine or tryptophan, and so a read error is likely. The rearrangement links TRBV9 to TRBJ2-5, with TRBD2 matching over 7 bases. V was clipped by 4 bases and J by 1 base; unmatched bases: 10. The CDR3 extends over 16 amino acids. CDR1 is SGDLS, CDR2 YYNGEE, per germline. CDR3 nucleotides: TGTGCCAGCAGCCCTAGCGGCTATAAGATCCAAGAGACCCAGTACCTC. Protein sequence: CASSPSGYKIQETQYL.

This clonotype was detected many times. V is TRBV7-2 and J is TRBJ1-6; TRBD1 might be the D (5 bases). The CDR3 extends over 16 amino acids. The germline V gene encodes CDR1 SGHTA and CDR2 FQGNSA. Trimming removed 5 bases at V and 5 bases at J, with 16 bases between. The CDR3 reads CASSPLWTGDNSPLHF. The DNA of the CDR3 is TGTGCCAGCAGCCCCCTATGGACGGGGGATAATTCACCCCTCCACTTT.

Points on this clonotype: The CDR3 end shows no conserved phenylalanine or tryptophan, and so a read error is likely. It is unclear where the CDR3 begins or ends on the DNA, so no DNA is shown, and the CDR3 is as TCRdb lists it. V and J are TRBV7-3 and TRBJ1-4. The CDR3 is 8 amino acids in total, end residues counted. CDR1 and CDR2 (germline): SGHTA, FQGTGA. CDR3 sequence: CASSLTSP.

This clonotype showed up many times. The chain combines TRBV24-1 with TRBJ2-1; the match to TRBD2 covers 11 bases. V gave up 6 bases and J gave up 0 bases; unmatched junction bases: 3. CDR3 length equals 16 residues. Germline V gives CDR1 KGHDR, CDR2 SFDVKD. CDR3 nucleotide sequence: TGTGCCACCAGTCCTAGCGGGAGGAGCTCCTACAATGAGCAGTTCTTC. Encoded protein: CATSPSGRSSYNEQFF.